A selection of T cell receptor beta chains follows, all from one sample in a study of shared clonotypes between healthy human individuals. Profiled with immunoSEQ multiplex PCR; TCRdb holds only in-frame clones, not every one. This sample yields some 2,000,000 clones, of which 85% to 95% are seen a single time; approximately 1.2% belongs to the top ten. The source material was naive CD8+ T cells sorted from blood. These receptors came from a man aged 18-30 years in good health. The CDR3 runs from the conserved cysteine through the conserved F or W. D genes are given only for firm matches. Some rows have no size entry. The others give once, few or many, or a class for an expanded clone.

v_gene	j_gene	d_gene	abundance	CDR3nt	CDR3aa
TRBV5-1	TRBJ2-3	-	-	TGCGCCAGCAGCCCGGACGGGGACACAGATACGCAGTATTTT	CASSPDGDTDTQYF
TRBV27	TRBJ2-1	TRBD2	-	TGTGCCAGCGAGGGACTAGCGGGTAATGAGCAGTTCTTC	CASEGLAGNEQFF
TRBV11-3	TRBJ2-2	-	-	TGTGCCAGCAGCCCATTGGTGGGACATTCGAACACCGGGGAGCTGTTTTTT	CASSPLVGHSNTGELFF
TRBV5-1	TRBJ2-7	TRBD1	-	TGCGCCAGCAGCTTGGGGACAGGGTTTAATCGGGACGAGCAGTACTTC	CASSLGTGFNRDEQYF
TRBV27	TRBJ2-7	TRBD2	-	TGTGCCAGCAGTCCGGGACTAGCGGGGTTCTTGGAGCAGTACTTC	CASSPGLAGFLEQYF
TRBV10-2	TRBJ2-7	-	-	TGCGCCAGCAGGGAGGACGAGCAGTACTTC	CASREDEQYF
TRBV7-9	TRBJ2-3	-	once	TGTGCCAGCAGCTTATCGTTAGACAATGCGCAGTATTTT	CASSLSLDNAQYF
TRBV15	TRBJ2-1	TRBD1	-	TGTGCCACCAGCGCCGACAGGGCTTTCTCCTACAATGAGCAGTTCTTC	CATSADRAFSYNEQFF
TRBV19	TRBJ2-7	TRBD2	-	TGTGCCAGTAGTACTAGCGGGAGCGCGTACGAGCAGTACTTC	CASSTSGSAYEQYF
TRBV5-6	TRBJ1-5	-	-	TGTGCCAGCAGCTTGTCACAGCAGCCCCAGCATTTT	CASSLSQQPQHF
TRBV27	TRBJ1-2	-	-	TGTGCCAGCAGTCCATCACCGTGGACACCATATGGCTACACCTTC	CASSPSPWTPYGYTF
TRBV27	TRBJ2-1	-	-	TGTGCCAGCAGTTTAGCCCCCCCGGGGTACTCCTACAATGAGCAGTTCTTC	CASSLAPPGYSYNEQFF
TRBV4-3	TRBJ2-7	TRBD2	few	TGCGCCAGCAGCCAAGATGCAACGGGGAGGGCCGCCTACGAGCAGTACTTC	CASSQDATGRAAYEQYF
TRBV15	TRBJ2-3	-	-	TGTGCCACCAGGACAGTCGGGGGTCGAGATACGCAGTATTTT	CATRTVGGRDTQYF
TRBV2	TRBJ1-5	-	-	TGTGCCAGCAGTAGCAGCGGCAATCAGCCCCAGCATTTT	CASSSSGNQPQHF
TRBV4-1	TRBJ1-1	-	-	TGCGCCAGCAGCCATGACCGGAGGGGAGGCACTGAAGCTTTCTTT	CASSHDRRGGTEAFF
TRBV28	TRBJ2-7	TRBD2	-	TGTGCCAGCAGTTTAGGGGCGGGGGGGTATTTCCCCTACGAGCAGTACTTC	CASSLGAGGYFPYEQYF
TRBV2	TRBJ2-1	-	-	TGTGCAGGGCTAGAAACACAGGCTGAGCAGTTCTTC	CAGLETQAEQFF
TRBV6-1	TRBJ2-5	-	-	TGTGCCAGCAGTGAAGAACTCCTAGAGACCCAGTACTTC	CASSEELLETQYF
TRBV28	TRBJ1-6	-	-	TGTGCCAGCAGTCTATGGGAACAGGGAGGCTCTTATTCACCCCTCCACTTT	CASSLWEQGGSYSPLHF
TRBV19	TRBJ2-5	TRBD2	-	TGTGCCAGTAGTATTGGGGTCCTGGCGGGAGGGGGCCAAGAGACCCAGTACTTC	CASSIGVLAGGGQETQYF
TRBV2	TRBJ2-7	-	-	TGTGCCAGCATGAGGTCAGACGAGCAGTACTTC	CASMRSDEQYF
TRBV4-1	TRBJ2-1	TRBD1	-	TGCGCCAGCAGCCTAGGGACAGACAATGAGCAGTTCTTC	CASSLGTDNEQFF
TRBV27	TRBJ2-1	TRBD2	-	TGTGCCAGCAGTTTATCGGGACTAGCGGGGGTCGAGCAGTTCTTC	CASSLSGLAGVEQFF
TRBV2	TRBJ2-3	TRBD2	-	TGTGCCAGCAGTGAAACTAGCGGGATTCCAGATACGCAGTATTTT	CASSETSGIPDTQYF
TRBV27	TRBJ2-3	TRBD2	-	TGTGCCAGCAGTGTTAGCGGGGGGCCTGGGGATACGCAGTATTTT	CASSVSGGPGDTQYF
TRBV28	TRBJ2-3	TRBD2	-	TGTGCCAGCAGTTTACTAGCGGGTGGGGTCGGGGATACGCAGTATTTT	CASSLLAGGVGDTQYF
TRBV9	TRBJ2-7	TRBD1	-	TGTGCCAGCAGCGTAGCTACAGGGGGCGAGCAGTACTTC	CASSVATGGEQYF
TRBV6-5	TRBJ2-7	-	-	TGTGCCAGCAGTAGAGGGTACAGCGACGAGCAGTACTTC	CASSRGYSDEQYF
TRBV2	TRBJ2-7	TRBD1	-	TGTGCCAGCAGTGAGGGGACAGGGGGAGTCCCCTACGAGCAGTACTTC	CASSEGTGGVPYEQYF
TRBV19	TRBJ2-2	TRBD2	-	TGTGCCAGTAGTATCCCTTTGGGAGGGGCAGCCGGGGAGCTGTTTTTT	CASSIPLGGAAGELFF
TRBV7-2	TRBJ2-7	TRBD2	-	TGTGCCAGCAGCCTAGCGGGAGGGTCCTACGAGCAGTACTTC	CASSLAGGSYEQYF
TRBV6-1	TRBJ2-3	-	-	TGTGCCAGCAGTGACAGGCCCCAGGCGCAGTATTTT	CASSDRPQAQYF
TRBV27	TRBJ2-1	TRBD2	-	TGTGCCAGCAGTTTGGCGAGCGGGGGAAGCTCCTACAATGAGCAGTTCTTC	CASSLASGGSSYNEQFF
TRBV11-2	TRBJ2-1	-	-	TGTGCCAGCAGCGATAGCGCGAGCTCCTACAATGAGCAGTTCTTC	CASSDSASSYNEQFF
TRBV5-1	TRBJ1-1	-	-	TGCGCCAGCAGCTTGGCCGGATACAACACTGAAGCTTTCTTT	CASSLAGYNTEAFF
TRBV6-1	TRBJ2-7	-	once	TGTGCCAGCAGTGAAGGCGAGCAGTACTTC	CASSEGEQYF
TRBV7-2	TRBJ2-7	-	-	TGTGCCAGCAGCTCGTCTGGGGGCACGTACGAGCAGTACTTC	CASSSSGGTYEQYF
TRBV5-1	TRBJ2-7	TRBD2	-	TGCGCCAGCAGCGTGGGACTAGGAATGAACGAGCAGTACTTC	CASSVGLGMNEQYF
TRBV4-3	TRBJ2-2	-	-	TGCGCCAGCAGCCAAGATTCAGACACCGGGGAGCTGTTTTTT	CASSQDSDTGELFF
TRBV4-1	TRBJ1-4	-	once	TGCGCCAGCAGCCAAGTGCCCGGAAATGAAAAACTGTTTTTT	CASSQVPGNEKLFF
TRBV7-9	TRBJ2-1	-	-	TGTGCCAGCAGCCCCTTTGAACAGGGTCATGAGCAGTTCTTC	CASSPFEQGHEQFF
TRBV7-6	TRBJ2-1	TRBD2	-	TGTGCCAGCAGCTTAGAAGCGGGGGGGCACTACAATGAGCAGTTCTTC	CASSLEAGGHYNEQFF
TRBV27	TRBJ2-7	-	once	TGTGCCAGCAGTCCGTTCGGCCCCCCGAGGACCTACGAGCAGTACTTC	CASSPFGPPRTYEQYF
TRBV6-5	TRBJ1-6	-	-	TGTGCCAGCAGTTACGGGACGGAGGTCTATAATTCACCCCTCCACTTT	CASSYGTEVYNSPLHF
TRBV6-5	TRBJ2-1	TRBD2	few	TGTGCCAGCAGTTCGAGGCTAGCGGCCTACAATGAGCAGTTCTTC	CASSSRLAAYNEQFF
TRBV7-9	TRBJ2-1	-	-	TGTGCCAGCAGCACCGACGGCAGCTCCTACAATGAGCAGTTCTTC	CASSTDGSSYNEQFF
TRBV7-9	TRBJ2-7	-	-	TGTGCCAGCAGCTTGTTCTACGAGCAGTACTTC	CASSLFYEQYF
TRBV5-1	TRBJ1-1	TRBD1	-	TGCGCCAGCAGCTTCGACAGGGGGGACACTGAAGCTTTCTTT	CASSFDRGDTEAFF
TRBV9	TRBJ2-3	-	-	TGTGCCAGCAGCGTAGAATGGGGCGCAGATACGCAGTATTTT	CASSVEWGADTQYF
TRBV7-9	TRBJ2-5	-	-	TGTGCCAGCAGCCCCGACCTGGGGATAGAGACCCAGTACTTC	CASSPDLGIETQYF
TRBV10-1	TRBJ2-1	-	once	TGCGCCAGCACCGCCGACCGTGAAGAGCAGTTCTTC	CASTADREEQFF
TRBV7-9	TRBJ2-2	TRBD2	-	TGTGCCAGCAGCTTAAGCGGGGGGGCCATGGCCGGGGAGCTGTTTTTT	CASSLSGGAMAGELFF
TRBV13	TRBJ2-1	TRBD2	once	TGTGCCAGCAGCGCCCCCGGGACTAGCCTATACAATGAGCAGTTCTTC	CASSAPGTSLYNEQFF
TRBV6-5	TRBJ1-6	TRBD1	-	TGTGCCAGCAGCCAAGTGCAGGGGGCGGATTCACCCCTCCACTTT	CASSQVQGADSPLHF